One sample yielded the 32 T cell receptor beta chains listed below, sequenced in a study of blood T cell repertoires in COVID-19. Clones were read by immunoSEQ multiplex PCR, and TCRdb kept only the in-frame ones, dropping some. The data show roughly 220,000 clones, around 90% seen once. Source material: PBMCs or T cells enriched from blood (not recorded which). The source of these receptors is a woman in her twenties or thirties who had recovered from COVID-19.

For the CDR3, the DNA is TGTGCCAGCAGTTTAATGGGGACAGCGTACAATGAGCAGTTCTTC. As protein: CASSLMGTAYNEQFF. The chain combines TRBV27 with TRBJ2-1; 7 positions match TRBD1. CDR1 and CDR2 (germline): MNHEY, SMNVEV (reference sequence). This CDR3 spans 15 amino acids. Trimming at V came to 2 bases and at J to 4 bases, leaving 5 bases not matched to a gene.

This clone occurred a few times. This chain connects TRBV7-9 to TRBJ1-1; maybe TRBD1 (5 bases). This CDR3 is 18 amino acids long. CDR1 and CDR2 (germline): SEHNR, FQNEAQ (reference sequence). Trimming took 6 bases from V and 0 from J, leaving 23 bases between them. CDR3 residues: CASRPNLVRGYMNTEAFF. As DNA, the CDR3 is TGTGCCAGCAGACCAAATCTCGTTAGGGGTTACATGAACACTGAAGCTTTCTTT.

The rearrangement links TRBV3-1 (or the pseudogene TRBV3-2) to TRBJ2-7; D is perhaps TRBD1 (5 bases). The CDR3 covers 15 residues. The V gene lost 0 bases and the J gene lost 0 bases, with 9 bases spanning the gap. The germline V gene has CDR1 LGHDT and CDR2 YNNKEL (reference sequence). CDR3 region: CASSQEGQSSYEQYF. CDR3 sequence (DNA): TGTGCCAGCAGCCAAGAAGGACAAAGCTCCTACGAGCAGTACTTC.

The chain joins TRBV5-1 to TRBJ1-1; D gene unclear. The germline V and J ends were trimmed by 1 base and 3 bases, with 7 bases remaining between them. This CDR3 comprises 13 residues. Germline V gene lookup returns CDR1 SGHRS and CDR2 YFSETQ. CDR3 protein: CASSLTRDTEAFF. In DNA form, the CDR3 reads TGCGCCAGCAGCTTGACCCGGGACACTGAAGCTTTCTTT.

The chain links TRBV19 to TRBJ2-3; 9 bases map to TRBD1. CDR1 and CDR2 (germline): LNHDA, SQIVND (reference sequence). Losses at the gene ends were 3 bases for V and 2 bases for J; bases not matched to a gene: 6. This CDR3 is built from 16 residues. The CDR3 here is CASSIPGQGPTDTQYF. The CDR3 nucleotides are TGTGCCAGTAGTATCCCGGGACAGGGTCCCACAGATACGCAGTATTTT.

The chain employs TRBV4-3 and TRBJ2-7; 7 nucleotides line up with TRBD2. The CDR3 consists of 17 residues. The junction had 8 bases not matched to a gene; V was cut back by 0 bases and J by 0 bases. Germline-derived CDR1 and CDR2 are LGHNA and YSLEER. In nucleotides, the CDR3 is TGCGCCAGCAGCCAAGACTTCCGCGGGGGTGGCTCCTACGAGCAGTACTTC. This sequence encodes CASSQDFRGGGSYEQYF.

CDR3 residues: CASSGQGAVNEKLFF. The DNA for the CDR3 is TGTGCCAGCAGCGGACAGGGGGCTGTGAATGAAAAACTGTTTTTT. V gene TRBV9 combines with J gene TRBJ1-4, with 10 bases lining up with TRBD1. The V and J ends lost 3 bases and 5 bases, in that order; junction bases with no gene match: 4. Germline V gene sequence: CDR1 SGDLS, CDR2 YYNGEE. The CDR3 contains 15 residues.

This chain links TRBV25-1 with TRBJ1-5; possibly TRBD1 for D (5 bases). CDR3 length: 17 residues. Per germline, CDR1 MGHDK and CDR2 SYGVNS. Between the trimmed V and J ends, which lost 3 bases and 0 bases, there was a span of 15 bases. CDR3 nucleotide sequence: TGTGCCAGCAGTGAGTTCCAAGGCAGGGATAGCAATCAGCCCCAGCATTTT. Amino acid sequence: CASSEFQGRDSNQPQHF.

CDR3 sequence (DNA): TGTGCCAGTAGTATGCGCCCCTGGGGGGACTATGGCTACACCTTC. Amino acids: CASSMRPWGDYGYTF. The chain has TRBV19 and TRBJ1-2; TRBD1 might be the D (5 bases). This CDR3 comprises 15 residues. Trimming cost V 3 bases and J 3 bases, with 14 bases left between them. Germline V gene sequence: CDR1 LNHDA, CDR2 SQIVND (reference sequence). Full variable domain (missing parts from reference TRBV19 and TRBJ1-2): DGGITQSPKYLFRKEGQNVTLSCEQNLNHDAMYWYRQDPGQGLRLIYYSQIVNDFQKGDIAEGYSVSREKKESFPLTVTSAQKNPTAFYLCASSMRPWGDYGYTFGSGTRLTVV.

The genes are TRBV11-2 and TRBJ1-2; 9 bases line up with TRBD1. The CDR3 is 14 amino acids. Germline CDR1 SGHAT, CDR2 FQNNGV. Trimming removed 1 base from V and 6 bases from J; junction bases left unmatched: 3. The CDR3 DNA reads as TGTGCCAGCAGCTTAGGGACAGGGGTTGATGGCTACACCTTC. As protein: CASSLGTGVDGYTF.

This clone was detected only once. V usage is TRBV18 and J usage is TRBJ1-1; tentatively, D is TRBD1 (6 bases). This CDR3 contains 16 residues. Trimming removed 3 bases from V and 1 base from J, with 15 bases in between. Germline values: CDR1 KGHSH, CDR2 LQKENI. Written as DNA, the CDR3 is TGTGCCAGCTCACCGGGTAGGGGGTTAACGAACACTGAAGCTTTCTTT. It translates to CASSPGRGLTNTEAFF.

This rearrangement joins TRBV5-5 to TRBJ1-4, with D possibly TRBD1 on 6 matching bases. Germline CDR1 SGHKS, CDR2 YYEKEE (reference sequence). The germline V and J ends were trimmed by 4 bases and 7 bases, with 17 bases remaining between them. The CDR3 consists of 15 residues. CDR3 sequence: CASSPIGGAGEKLFF. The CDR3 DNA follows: TGTGCCAGCAGCCCCATTGGGGGGGCAGGTGAAAAACTGTTTTTT.

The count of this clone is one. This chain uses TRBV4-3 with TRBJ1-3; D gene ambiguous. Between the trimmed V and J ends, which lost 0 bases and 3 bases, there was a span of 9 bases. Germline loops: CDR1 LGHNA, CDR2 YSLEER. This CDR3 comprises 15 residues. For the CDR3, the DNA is TGCGCCAGCAGCCAAGATACCCGGTATGGAAACACCATATATTTT. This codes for CASSQDTRYGNTIYF.

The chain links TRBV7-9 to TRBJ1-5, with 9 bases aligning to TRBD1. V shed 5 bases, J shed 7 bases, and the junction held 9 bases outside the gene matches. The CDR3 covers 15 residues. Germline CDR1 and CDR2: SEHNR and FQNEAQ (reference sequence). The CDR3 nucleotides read TGTGCCAGCAGCCCCGGGACAGGGAGAGACCAGCCCCAGCATTTT. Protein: CASSPGTGRDQPQHF.

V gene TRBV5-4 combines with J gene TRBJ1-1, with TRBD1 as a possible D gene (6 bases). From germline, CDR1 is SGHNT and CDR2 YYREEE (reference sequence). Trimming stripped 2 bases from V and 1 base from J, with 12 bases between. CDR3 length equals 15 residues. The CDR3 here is CASSLQGRGNTEAFF. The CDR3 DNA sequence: TGTGCCAGCAGCTTACAGGGAAGAGGGAACACTGAAGCTTTCTTT.

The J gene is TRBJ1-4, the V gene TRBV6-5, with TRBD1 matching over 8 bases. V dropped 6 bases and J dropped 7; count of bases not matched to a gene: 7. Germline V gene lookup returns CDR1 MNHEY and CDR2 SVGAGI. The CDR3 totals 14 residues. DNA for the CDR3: TGTGCCAGCAGGGTCGGGACAGGTGGTGAAAAACTGTTTTTT. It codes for CASRVGTGGEKLFF.

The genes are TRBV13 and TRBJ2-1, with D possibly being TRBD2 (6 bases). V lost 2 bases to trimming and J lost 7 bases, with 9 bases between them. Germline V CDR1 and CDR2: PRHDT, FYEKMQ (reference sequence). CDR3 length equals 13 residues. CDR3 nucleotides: TGTGCCAGCAGCTTACTAGCGCCGAATGAGCAGTTCTTC. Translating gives CASSLLAPNEQFF. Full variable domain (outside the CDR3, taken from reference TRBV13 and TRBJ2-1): AAGVIQSPRHLIKEKRETATLKCYPIPRHDTVYWYQQGPGQDPQFLISFYEKMQSDKGSIPDRFSAQQFSDYHSELNMSSLELGDSALYFCASSLLAPNEQFFGPGTRLTVL.

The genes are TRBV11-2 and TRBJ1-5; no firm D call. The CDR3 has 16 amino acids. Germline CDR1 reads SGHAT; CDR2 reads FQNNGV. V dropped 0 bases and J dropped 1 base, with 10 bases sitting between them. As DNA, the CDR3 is TGTGCCAGCAGCTTAGAGGGCAGGCTCAGCAATCAGCCCCAGCATTTT. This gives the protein CASSLEGRLSNQPQHF.

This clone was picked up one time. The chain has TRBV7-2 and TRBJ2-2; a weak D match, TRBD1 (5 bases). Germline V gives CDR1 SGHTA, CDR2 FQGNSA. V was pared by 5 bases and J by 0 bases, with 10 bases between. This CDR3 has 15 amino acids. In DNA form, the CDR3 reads TGTGCCAGCAGCGTATCAGGGACGAACACCGGGGAGCTGTTTTTT. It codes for CASSVSGTNTGELFF.

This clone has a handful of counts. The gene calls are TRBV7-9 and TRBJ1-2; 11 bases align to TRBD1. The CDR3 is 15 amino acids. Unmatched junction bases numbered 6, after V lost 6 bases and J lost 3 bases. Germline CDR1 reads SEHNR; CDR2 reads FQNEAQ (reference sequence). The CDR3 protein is CASSQRTGGDYGYTF. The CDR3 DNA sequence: TGTGCCAGCAGTCAAAGGACAGGGGGCGACTATGGCTACACCTTC.

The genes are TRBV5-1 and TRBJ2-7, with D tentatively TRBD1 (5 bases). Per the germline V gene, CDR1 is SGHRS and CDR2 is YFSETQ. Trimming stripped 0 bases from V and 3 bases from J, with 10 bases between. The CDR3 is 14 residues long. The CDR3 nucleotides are TGCGCCAGCAGCTTGGTCAGGGAAGGCTACGAGCAGTACTTC. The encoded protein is CASSLVREGYEQYF.

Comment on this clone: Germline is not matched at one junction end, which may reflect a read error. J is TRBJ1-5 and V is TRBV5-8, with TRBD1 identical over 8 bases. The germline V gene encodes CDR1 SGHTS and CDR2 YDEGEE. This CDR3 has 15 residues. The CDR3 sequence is CASRLDREKNQPQHF. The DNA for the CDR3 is TGTGCCAGCAGATTGGACAGGGAGAAGAATCAGCCCCAGCATTTT.

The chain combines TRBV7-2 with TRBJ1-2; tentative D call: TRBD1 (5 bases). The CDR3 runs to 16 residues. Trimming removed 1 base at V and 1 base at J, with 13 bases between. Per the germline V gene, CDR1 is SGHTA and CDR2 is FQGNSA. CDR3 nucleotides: TGTGCCAGCAGCTTAGAGTTACAGGCGGTTAACTATGGCTACACCTTC. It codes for CASSLELQAVNYGYTF.

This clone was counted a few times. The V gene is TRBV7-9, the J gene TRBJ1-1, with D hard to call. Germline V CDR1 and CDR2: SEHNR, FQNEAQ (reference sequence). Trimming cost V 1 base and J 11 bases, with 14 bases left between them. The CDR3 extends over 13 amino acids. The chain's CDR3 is CASSLVGSLRAFF. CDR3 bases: TGTGCCAGCAGCTTAGTAGGCTCGTTGAGGGCTTTCTTT.

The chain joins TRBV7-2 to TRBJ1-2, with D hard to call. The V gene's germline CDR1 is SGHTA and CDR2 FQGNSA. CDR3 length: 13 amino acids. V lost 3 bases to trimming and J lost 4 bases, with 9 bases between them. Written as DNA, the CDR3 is TGTGCCAGCAGCTTTCGCGGCATCTATGGCTACACCTTC. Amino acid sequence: CASSFRGIYGYTF.

This CDR3 reads CASSLNRDNNYGYTF. The CDR3 DNA reads as TGCGCCAGCAGCCTAAACAGGGACAACAACTATGGCTACACCTTC. The rearrangement joins TRBV4-1 to TRBJ1-2; possible D gene TRBD1, 6 bases. The CDR3 sequence is 15 residues long. From germline, CDR1 is MGHRA and CDR2 YSYEKL. Deletions cut 4 bases from V and 2 bases from J, with 14 bases between.

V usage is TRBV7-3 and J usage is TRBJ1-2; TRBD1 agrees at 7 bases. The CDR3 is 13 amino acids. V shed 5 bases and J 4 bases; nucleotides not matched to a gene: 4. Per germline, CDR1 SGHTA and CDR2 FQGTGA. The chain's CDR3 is CASSAGTAYGYTF. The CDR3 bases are TGTGCCAGCAGCGCCGGGACAGCCTATGGCTACACCTTC.

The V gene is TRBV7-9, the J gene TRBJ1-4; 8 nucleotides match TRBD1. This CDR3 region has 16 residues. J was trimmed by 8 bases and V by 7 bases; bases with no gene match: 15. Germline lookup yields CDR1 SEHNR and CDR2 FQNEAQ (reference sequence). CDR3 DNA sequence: TGTGCCAGCAACCAACGGGGGACAGGTCAAGAAGAAAAACTGTTTTTT. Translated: CASNQRGTGQEEKLFF.

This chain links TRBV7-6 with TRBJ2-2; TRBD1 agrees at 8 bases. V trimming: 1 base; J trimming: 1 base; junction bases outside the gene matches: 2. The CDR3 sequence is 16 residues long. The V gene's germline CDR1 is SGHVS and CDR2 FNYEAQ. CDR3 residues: CASSLVGTGNTGELFF. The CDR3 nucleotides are TGTGCCAGCAGCTTAGTAGGGACAGGGAACACCGGGGAGCTGTTTTTT.

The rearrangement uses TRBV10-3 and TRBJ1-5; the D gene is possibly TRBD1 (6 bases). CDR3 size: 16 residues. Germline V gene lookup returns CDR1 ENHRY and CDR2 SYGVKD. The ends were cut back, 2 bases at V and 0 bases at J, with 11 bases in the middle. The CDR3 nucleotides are TGTGCCATCAGTGAGACGCGGACAGATAGCAATCAGCCCCAGCATTTT. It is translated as CAISETRTDSNQPQHF.

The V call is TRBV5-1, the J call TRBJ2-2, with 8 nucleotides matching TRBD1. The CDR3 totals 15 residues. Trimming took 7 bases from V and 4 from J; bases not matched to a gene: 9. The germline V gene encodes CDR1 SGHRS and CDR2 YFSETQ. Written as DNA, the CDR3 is TGCGCCAGCTTAACAGGGGGTCATGGCACCGGGGAGCTGTTTTTT. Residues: CASLTGGHGTGELFF.

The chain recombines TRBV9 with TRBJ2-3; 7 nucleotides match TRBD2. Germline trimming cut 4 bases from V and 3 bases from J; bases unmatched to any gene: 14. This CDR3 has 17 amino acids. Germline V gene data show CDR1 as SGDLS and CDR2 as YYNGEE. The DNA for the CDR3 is TGTGCCAGCAGCCCCCACCGCGGGGGATCCAGGACAGATACGCAGTATTTT. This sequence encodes CASSPHRGGSRTDTQYF.